The clone carrying this T cell receptor beta chain appeared a few times. This entry comes from a study of T cells after yellow fever vaccination. Looking at the study overall: Preparation of fractions with low cell numbers was performed using SMART-Seq v4 Ultra Low Input.

CDR3 length: 19 residues. MiXCR, run by TCRdb on the 5' RACE reads, gives a single entry per CDR3 protein. The sample includes 95,000 to 150,000 distinct CDR3 sequences, approximately 14% seen only once; the top ten take around 46%. This specimen consisted of CD8+ T cells sorted from PBMCs, obtained 5 days after the yellow fever booster vaccination. The origin of this receptor is a man aged 18 to 35 who received the YFV17D yellow fever vaccine. The V and J genes are TRBV21-1 and TRBJ1-1; the table's D call of TRBD1 was not tested on the DNA. TRBV21-1 is a documented pseudogene. CDR3: CASSKAGCLPGQGGTEAFF. The CDR3 region has the DNA TGTGCCAGCAGCAAAGCTGGGTGTCTTCCGGGACAGGGAGGAACTGAAGCTTTCTTT.